There are many counts of the clone carrying this T cell receptor (beta chain). The CDR3 end lies 3 residues beyond the end of the read and is filled in from the germline J gene. The data were produced by immunoSEQ multiplex PCR, yet TCRdb's version contains in-frame clones alone and is incomplete. The sample yields tens of thousands of clones, without any singletons. This record comes from a study of T cell clonality in common variable immunodeficiency. CDR1 and CDR2 from the germline V gene are WNHNN and SYGVQD (reference sequence). The ends were cut back, 0 bases at V and 6 bases at J, with 8 bases in the middle. This CDR3 has 13 amino acids.

V and J are TRBV10-1 and TRBJ1-2; maybe TRBD1 (6 bases). Material for sequencing was peripheral blood mononuclear cells. This receptor was identified in a person between 18 and 69 years old in good health. This CDR3 is CASSESGGNGYTF. CDR3 bases read: TGCGCCAGCAGTGAGTCAGGGGGAAATGGC.